Shown below are 14 T cell receptor beta chains from a single sample sequenced in a study of OX40 agonist ivuxolimab in advanced cancers. The table came from immunoSEQ multiplex PCR; TCRdb's copy has only in-frame clones and leaves some out. The table records about 77,000 clones, around 86% of them present only once. The material sequenced was CD4+ or CD8+ T cells sorted from blood, taken in a trial of the OX40 agonist ivuxolimab. The receptors were sampled from an adult with an advanced solid tumor such as melanoma, head and neck, liver or kidney cancer.

CDR3 in DNA: TGTGCCAGCAGCCTGTCAGGGGATGAGGGAAACACCATATATTTT. Residues: CASSLSGDEGNTIYF. The rearrangement links TRBV7-3 to TRBJ1-3; tentative D call: TRBD1 (6 bases). Trimming removed 5 bases at V and 4 bases at J, with 15 bases between. CDR3 length: 15 residues. CDR1 is SGHTA and CDR2 is FQGTGA in the germline V gene.

The rearrangement joins TRBV28 to TRBJ1-2; possible D gene TRBD1, 6 bases. Between the trimmed V and J ends, which lost 5 bases and 4 bases, there was a span of 17 bases. The CDR3 spans 15 residues. Germline loops: CDR1 MDHEN, CDR2 SYDVKM. The CDR3 DNA sequence: TGTGCCAGCAGTCCCAGCGGGGGCTGGGGCTATGGCTACACCTTC. This codes for CASSPSGGWGYGYTF.

The CDR3 coding sequence is TGTGCCTGGAGTGTACAAGGGGGAGAGACCCAGTACTTC. It yields the protein CAWSVQGGETQYF. V is TRBV30 and J is TRBJ2-5; D might be TRBD1 (6 bases). The CDR3 covers 13 residues. The germline V and J ends were trimmed by 0 bases and 4 bases, with 9 bases remaining between them. Germline CDR1 reads GTSNPN; CDR2 reads SVGIG (reference sequence). Full variable domain (missing parts from reference TRBV30 and TRBJ2-5): SQTIHQWPATLVQPVGSPLSLECTVEGTSNPNLYWYRQAAGRGLQLLFYSVGIGQISSEVPQNLSASRPQDRQFILSSKKLLLSDSGFYLCAWSVQGGETQYFGPGTRLLVL.

The chain couples TRBV7-8 to TRBJ1-1; TRBD1 agrees at 7 bases. CDR1 is SGHVS, CDR2 FQNEAQ, per germline. CDR3 length: 14 residues. V shed 3 bases and J 11 bases; nucleotides not matched to a gene: 12. CDR3: CASSFPQGGGLAFF. The CDR3 bases are TGTGCCAGCAGCTTTCCTCAGGGGGGCGGGTTGGCTTTCTTT. The full variable domain, rest sourced from reference TRBV7-8 and TRBJ1-1, is GAGVSQSPRYKVAKRGQDVALRCDPISGHVSLFWYQQALGQGPEFLTYFQNEAQLDKSGLPSDRFFAERPEGSVSTLKIQRTQQEDSAVYLCASSFPQGGGLAFFGQGTRLTVV.

CDR3 sequence: CASSAGVGTEAFF. The CDR3 DNA reads TGTGCCAGCAGTGCAGGAGTAGGGACTGAAGCTTTCTTT. The chain combines TRBV6-1 with TRBJ1-1, with no clear D. Germline CDR1 reads MNHNS; CDR2 reads SASEGT. V gave up 4 bases and J gave up 5 bases, with 11 bases separating them. The CDR3 contains 13 residues.

The chain is built from TRBV28 and TRBJ2-5, with 15 bases that match TRBD2. The CDR3 is made up of 16 amino acids. The germline V gene has CDR1 MDHEN and CDR2 SYDVKM. The trim removed 6 bases at V and 7 bases at J, leaving 9 bases unmatched. CDR3 amino acids: CASSLGTSGRRGTQYF. Here the CDR3 DNA reads TGTGCCAGCAGCCTGGGGACTAGCGGGAGGAGGGGGACCCAGTACTTC.

This chain connects TRBV7-8 to TRBJ2-7; a weak D match, TRBD2 (5 bases). The V gene's germline CDR1 is SGHVS and CDR2 FQNEAQ. This CDR3 has 13 residues. Trimming removed 6 bases from V and 5 bases from J, with 14 bases in between. Here the CDR3 reads CASRVLVSHEQYF. As DNA, the CDR3 is TGTGCCAGCAGAGTACTAGTAAGTCACGAGCAGTACTTC. Combining the CDR3 with reference TRBV7-8 and TRBJ2-7 gives the whole variable domain GAGVSQSPRYKVAKRGQDVALRCDPISGHVSLFWYQQALGQGPEFLTYFQNEAQLDKSGLPSDRFFAERPEGSVSTLKIQRTQQEDSAVYLCASRVLVSHEQYFGPGTRLTVT.

The rearrangement uses TRBV7-2 and TRBJ2-6; TRBD2 matches 12 bases. CDR3 length equals 18 residues. V trimming: 5 bases; J trimming: 1 base; junction bases outside the gene matches: 6. Looked up from germline, CDR1 is SGHTA and CDR2 is FQGNSA. The CDR3 sequence: CASSRRLAGVSGANVLTF. CDR3 DNA sequence: TGTGCCAGCAGCCGAAGACTAGCGGGAGTTTCTGGGGCCAACGTCCTGACTTTC.

The V call is TRBV5-1, the J call TRBJ2-1; 11 positions agree with TRBD2. The CDR3 covers 15 residues. Germline V gene lookup returns CDR1 SGHRS and CDR2 YFSETQ. Germline trimming cut 5 bases from V and 8 bases from J; bases unmatched to any gene: 9. CDR3 DNA sequence: TGCGCCAGCAGACATAGCGGGGGGGCCGCGGATGAGCAGTTCTTC. Its translation is CASRHSGGAADEQFF.

The genes are TRBV19 and TRBJ2-1; D might be TRBD2 (5 bases). CDR1 and CDR2 (germline): LNHDA, SQIVND (reference sequence). This CDR3 region has 13 residues. Trimming stripped 2 bases from V and 6 bases from J, with 8 bases between. CDR3 nucleotide sequence: TGTGCCAGTAGTATATCAACTAGCAATGAGCAGTTCTTC. It codes for CASSISTSNEQFF.

The chain combines TRBV2 with TRBJ2-7; D uncertain. V was trimmed by 7 bases and J by 7 bases, leaving 23 bases between them. The germline gives CDR1 SNHLY, CDR2 FYNNEI. The CDR3 sequence is 15 residues long. CDR3 sequence reads: CASTPEVVVLGEQYF. In DNA form, the CDR3 reads TGTGCCAGCACCCCTGAGGTGGTTGTCCTAGGGGAGCAGTACTTC.

V usage is TRBV19 and J usage is TRBJ1-2, with 8 nucleotides matching TRBD1. V shed 7 bases, J shed 6 bases, and the junction held 13 bases outside the gene matches. Germline CDR1 and CDR2: LNHDA and SQIVND (reference sequence). This CDR3 has 15 amino acids. CDR3 in DNA: TGTGCCAGTACCGCAAATTCCCCGACAGGGGATGGCTACACCTTC. Its protein is CASTANSPTGDGYTF.

The J gene is TRBJ2-3, the V gene TRBV5-1; D might be TRBD2 (6 bases). Germline lookup yields CDR1 SGHRS and CDR2 YFSETQ. The CDR3 is made up of 14 amino acids. V dropped 3 bases and J dropped 0 bases, with 8 bases sitting between them. The CDR3 sequence is CASSSTSSTDTQYF. CDR3 in DNA: TGCGCCAGCAGCTCCACTAGCAGCACAGATACGCAGTATTTT. Full variable domain (rest looked up from reference TRBV5-1 and TRBJ2-3): KAGVTQTPRYLIKTRGQQVTLSCSPISGHRSVSWYQQTPGQGLQFLFEYFSETQRNKGNFPGRFSGRQFSNSRSEMNVSTLELGDSALYLCASSSTSSTDTQYFGPGTRLTVL.

This sequence joins TRBV4-1 and TRBJ1-2; TRBD1 is a possible D gene (6 bases). V was cut by 0 bases and J by 4 bases, with 15 bases left in between. Germline CDR1 and CDR2: MGHRA and YSYEKL. CDR3 size: 16 residues. This CDR3 is CASSQDKQGLLYGYTF. The CDR3 DNA follows: TGCGCCAGCAGCCAAGATAAACAGGGTTTACTCTATGGCTACACCTTC.